The text below deals with one TCR beta chain. It lacks a known antigen. Base-call qualities are not available, and no considerably larger clone is one nucleotide away. The entry originates in a study of blood T cell repertoires in COVID-19 (dated by TCRdb to the early 2020s). For the wider study: Samples covering the acute and convalescent phases of COVID-19 were provided by collaborators in the United States, Italy and Spain. The sample metadata nearly always contained a de-identified subject ID, COVID-19 status, age in years and sex. The material from the prospective study consisted of cDNA or gDNA derived from T cells, B-cell-depleted T cells, or PBMCs. Samples were obtained from the ongoing ImmuneRACE study (first 160 participants) and from some 1,300 subjects provided by 6 global collaborators. HLA class I and class II types, where available, came from metadata supplied by the sample provider rather than from assay-based typing. The repertoires were released in a freely available public database meant as a resource for research on the immune response to SARS-CoV-2. Deeply sampled blood TCRbeta repertoires from subjects exposed to, actively infected with, or recovered from COVID-19 were included in the dataset.

The immunoSEQ Assay, a bias-controlled multiplex PCR, was used to amplify TCRbeta CDR3 regions from genomic DNA. On the authors' methods: The number of nucleated cells in each sample was estimated by amplification of reference gene primers within the assay. To quantify the absolute abundance of each unique TCRbeta CDR3 rearrangement, sequence reads were collapsed and filtered. For each sample, productive Simpson clonality was calculated as the square root of Simpson's diversity index across productive rearrangements. In its TCRdb copy, this immuneACCESS table keeps in-frame sequences only and misses some clones. Where compared with another copy, unresolved V genes explain less than half of these, and the others have no known cause. The V and J calls and the clone size are those of that table, but D and trimming were determined from the DNA. Across this sample there are about 120,000 clones, with approximately 78% seen only once. 7.9% of the sample rests with the top ten.

Whole blood was collected in K2EDTA tubes by collaborating institutions according to the institutions' own protocols. For TCRbeta analysis, collaborator samples were shipped as frozen whole blood, as isolated PBMCs, or as DNA extracted from either sample type. V is pared back by 0 bases and J by 11 bases, with 17 bases lying between the germline termini. Reading from cysteine to phenylalanine, the CDR3 counts 15 amino acids. Only the CDR3 region is kept as DNA, spanning 45 bases read in frame from base 1. Per the germline V gene, SGHDT is the CDR1 and YYEEEE is the CDR2. The paper's findings and limits, for the study overall: How much clinical and demographic metadata was included differed by source and by participant, and the metadata was provided uncurated.

The receptor's source is a man in his 70s with acute or convalescent COVID-19. Sequencing input: peripheral blood. The chain employs TRBV5-6 and TRBJ1-4; matching of 6 bases hints at TRBD1 as the D gene. The nucleotide sequence reads TGTGCCAGCAGCTTGGGGGGGCGGCAGGGTTGGAAACTGTTTTTT. It specifies CASSLGGRQGWKLFF. With the portions outside the CDR3 filled from the reference TRBV5-6 and TRBJ1-4 genes, the complete variable region becomes DAGVTQSPTHLIKTRGQQVTLRCSPKSGHDTVSWYQQALGQGPQFIFQYYEEEERQRGNFPDRFSGHQFPNYSSELNVNALLLGDSALYLCASSLGGRQGWKLFFGSGTQLSVL.